The clone carrying this T cell receptor (beta chain) has only a few counts. This entry comes from a study of patients and donors after allogeneic stem cell transplantation. TCRdb reprocessed the RT-PCR reads via MiXCR and lists one record per CDR3 protein. Among around 200,000 distinct CDR3 sequences, 38% were seen once, and the ten largest hold around 10%. Sequencing input: blood, either unsorted or a sorted T cell fraction (not recorded which). The sequence came from a human donor who was either an allogeneic HSCT recipient or a stem cell or donor lymphocyte infusion donor (not recorded which). It is not recorded whose cells these are; they may come from a transplant donor.

The CDR3 nucleotides are TGCGCCAGCATCGAAGGTGCAGGGACCTACAATGAGCAGTTCTTC. Encoded protein: CASIEGAGTYNEQFF. V gene TRBV10-2 combines with J gene TRBJ2-1; D might be TRBD1 (5 bases). The CDR3 covers 15 residues. V was trimmed by 7 bases and J by 2 bases, leaving 15 bases between them. Germline values: CDR1 WSHSY, CDR2 SAAADI.